Following are 28 T cell receptor beta chains from one sample sequenced in a study of shared clonotypes between healthy human individuals. This table comes from immunoSEQ multiplex PCR, and its TCRdb copy is limited to in-frame clones, with some not included. The sample carries about 1.1 million clones, roughly 80% recorded once. Input material: memory CD4+ T cells from PBMCs. As to subset: CD45RA-negative fraction. The receptors come from a man aged 18 to 35 in good health. Some clones in this sample may be carry-over from other donors' samples.

This clone was picked up one time. This rearrangement joins TRBV2 to TRBJ1-2; D is unresolved. This CDR3 has 13 residues. Trimming removed 4 bases from V and 7 bases from J, with 13 bases in between. Germline-derived CDR1 and CDR2 are SNHLY and FYNNEI. The CDR3 bases are TGTGCCAGCAGTGTGGAACAGCAAAGTGGCTACACCTTC. Amino acids: CASSVEQQSGYTF.

The chain joins TRBV10-2 to TRBJ1-1; 7 positions agree with TRBD1. The CDR3 runs to 14 residues. In germline, CDR1 is WSHSY, CDR2 SAAADI. Germline trimming cut 5 bases from V and 5 bases from J; bases unmatched to any gene: 8. CDR3 nucleotides: TGCGCCAGCAGTAACACAGGGGTTCGGACTGAAGCTTTCTTT. Amino acid sequence: CASSNTGVRTEAFF.

This rearrangement joins TRBV29-1 to TRBJ2-1; 10 positions match TRBD2. The CDR3 loop spans 17 amino acids. The germline gives CDR1 SQVTM, CDR2 ANQGSEA. The ends lost 6 bases at V and 2 bases at J; junction bases unmatched: 13. CDR3 DNA: TGCAGCGTGGGGGGAGCGGGAGGGCCCTCGGCCTACAATGAGCAGTTCTTC. It is translated as CSVGGAGGPSAYNEQFF.

The rearrangement joins TRBV11-2 to TRBJ2-6; 7 nucleotides line up with TRBD1. CDR3 size: 17 residues. V shed 2 bases, J shed 6 bases, and the junction held 10 bases outside the gene matches. Per the germline V gene, CDR1 is SGHAT and CDR2 is FQNNGV. This chain's CDR3 is CASSLYRQGTEANVLTF. As DNA, the CDR3 is TGTGCCAGCAGCTTATATAGACAGGGTACCGAGGCCAACGTCCTGACTTTC.

CDR3 bases: TGTGCCAGCAGGACGACGGATGCCGCGTACGAGCAGTACTTC. Translated: CASRTTDAAYEQYF. The rearrangement joins TRBV6-6 to TRBJ2-7, with no clear D. V was clipped by 6 bases and J by 4 bases, with 16 bases between them. In germline, CDR1 is MNHNY, CDR2 SVGAGI (reference sequence). This CDR3 comprises 14 residues.

There are a few counts of this clone. A single base is all that separates this from a far larger clone, so a read error is likely. This rearrangement joins TRBV30 to TRBJ1-1; D gene unclear. Germline values: CDR1 GTSNPN, CDR2 SVGIG (reference sequence). This CDR3 has 13 residues. The V end was cut by 5 bases, the J end by 0 bases, with 10 bases between. CDR3 in amino acids: CAWGWNMNTEAFF. CDR3 bases: TGTGCCTGGGGCTGGAACATGAACACTGAAGCTTTCTTT.

This clone appeared a few times. Other nucleotide sequences from this sample produce the same CDR3. The J gene is TRBJ1-3, the V gene TRBV7-2; D unclear. The CDR3 contains 12 residues. Germline V gene lookup returns CDR1 SGHTA and CDR2 FQGNSA. V was clipped by 5 bases and J by 8 bases, with 10 bases between them. This CDR3 reads CASSPRGHTIYF. The CDR3 nucleotides read TGTGCCAGCAGCCCGAGAGGTCACACCATATATTTT.

V gene TRBV27 combines with J gene TRBJ2-3, with 10 bases lining up with TRBD2. CDR3 length: 14 residues. Germline trimming cut 3 bases from V and 11 bases from J; bases unmatched to any gene: 8. Germline CDR1 and CDR2: MNHEY and SMNVEV (reference sequence). The CDR3 region has the DNA TGTGCCAGCAGTTTTGTAGCGGGAGGTGTCTGGCAGTATTTT. This translates into CASSFVAGGVWQYF.

The chain links TRBV28 to TRBJ1-3; D is ambiguous. V shed 5 bases and J shed 2 bases, with 16 bases lying between them. Germline lookup yields CDR1 MDHEN and CDR2 SYDVKM. CDR3 size: 16 residues. CDR3 region: CASSNLWVAAGNTIYF. The CDR3 bases are TGTGCCAGCAGTAACCTGTGGGTGGCGGCTGGAAACACCATATATTTT.

The chain employs TRBV7-9 and TRBJ2-3; the D gene is possibly TRBD1 (6 bases). The CDR3 is 13 residues long. CDR1 and CDR2 (germline): SEHNR, FQNEAQ (reference sequence). V shed 0 bases and J shed 9 bases, with 10 bases lying between them. This CDR3 is CASSLAGAETQYF. The CDR3 DNA follows: TGTGCCAGCAGCTTAGCGGGGGCTGAAACGCAGTATTTT.

This chain uses TRBV19 with TRBJ1-3; tentatively, D is TRBD1 (6 bases). Trimming took off 7 bases at V and 0 bases at J, with 13 bases between the two ends. CDR1 and CDR2 (germline): LNHDA, SQIVND (reference sequence). This CDR3 has 15 residues. CDR3 amino acids: CASKIDRFSGNTIYF. CDR3 nucleotide sequence: TGTGCCAGTAAAATAGACAGGTTCTCTGGAAACACCATATATTTT.

The gene calls are TRBV14 and TRBJ2-7, with 8 bases matching TRBD2. The germline V gene encodes CDR1 SGHDN and CDR2 FVKESK. J lost 3 bases, V lost 4 bases, and 11 bases had no gene match. CDR3 size: 16 residues. The CDR3, as DNA: TGTGCCAGCAGCCCGGGGGGGAGCAGAAGCTTCTACGAGCAGTACTTC. This codes for CASSPGGSRSFYEQYF. Combining the CDR3 with reference TRBV14 and TRBJ2-7 gives the whole variable domain EAGVTQFPSHSVIEKGQTVTLRCDPISGHDNLYWYRRVMGKEIKFLLHFVKESKQDESGMPNNRFLAERTGGTYSTLKVQPAELEDSGVYFCASSPGGSRSFYEQYFGPGTRLTVT.

This chain connects TRBV5-6 to TRBJ1-1, with TRBD1 matching 8 bases. Germline V gene sequence: CDR1 SGHDT, CDR2 YYEEEE. The V and J ends lost 6 bases and 6 bases, in that order; junction bases with no gene match: 7. The length of the CDR3 is 13 residues. In DNA, the CDR3 is TGTGCCAGCACCTCCGGGACAGGCGCTGAAGCTTTCTTT. This encodes CASTSGTGAEAFF.

As regards this clone: Other DNA sequences in the sample encode the same CDR3. The chain couples TRBV5-1 to TRBJ2-1; 14 bases map to TRBD2. Trimming cost V 0 bases and J 7 bases; bases outside gene matches: 3. Per the germline V gene, CDR1 is SGHRS and CDR2 is YFSETQ. The CDR3 consists of 16 residues. The CDR3, as DNA: TGCGCCAGCAGCTTGGAGGGGACTAGCGGGAGTAATGAGCAGTTCTTC. Its translation: CASSLEGTSGSNEQFF.

The CDR3 sequence: CASSLGRGLLADTQYF. Written as DNA, the CDR3 is TGTGCCAGCAGCTTAGGCAGGGGGCTATTGGCAGATACGCAGTATTTT. The chain joins TRBV7-8 to TRBJ2-3; 8 positions agree with TRBD1. After removal of 1 base from V and 4 bases from J, the junction contained 7 bases not matched to a gene. The CDR3 is 16 residues long. Germline V gene data show CDR1 as SGHVS and CDR2 as FQNEAQ.

The CDR3 DNA is TGTGCCAGAAGAACCGGGAACCTGTGGGAGACCCAGTACTTC. Amino acids: CARRTGNLWETQYF. V and J are TRBV5-3 and TRBJ2-5; D might be TRBD2 (5 bases). TRBV5-3 is noted as an ORF with a role that remains uncertain. The CDR3 runs to 14 residues. Trimming removed 5 bases at V and 5 bases at J, with 16 bases between.

The chain joins TRBV7-2 to TRBJ2-7; 13 bases map to TRBD2. From germline, CDR1 is SGHTA and CDR2 FQGNSA. The CDR3 is 15 amino acids. Unmatched junction bases numbered 4, after V lost 1 base and J lost 7 bases. The CDR3 here is CASSLGTSGRREQYF. CDR3 nucleotide sequence: TGTGCCAGCAGCTTAGGGACTAGCGGGAGACGGGAGCAGTACTTC.

The chain carries TRBV9 and TRBJ2-1, with D uncertain. This CDR3 has 13 residues. V was pared by 1 base and J by 5 bases, with 7 bases between. CDR1 SGDLS and CDR2 YYNGEE come from the germline V gene. The CDR3, as DNA: TGTGCCAGCAGCGTATCCCTGAACAATGAGCAGTTCTTC. This encodes CASSVSLNNEQFF.

This rearrangement joins TRBV5-1 to TRBJ1-3, with no clear D. This CDR3 region has 15 residues. Trimming took off 0 bases at V and 4 bases at J, with 11 bases between the two ends. Looked up from germline, CDR1 is SGHRS and CDR2 is YFSETQ. CDR3 DNA sequence: TGCGCCAGCAGCTTGGGCGTCATAGGAGGAAACACCATATATTTT. Translating gives CASSLGVIGGNTIYF.

The chain employs TRBV29-1 and TRBJ2-1; 9 nucleotides match TRBD2. Germline lookup yields CDR1 SQVTM and CDR2 ANQGSEA. Trimming took 4 bases from V and 5 from J; bases not matched to a gene: 9. The CDR3 extends over 15 amino acids. The CDR3 DNA is TGCAGCGTTGCGGGAGTAGCGGGAGTTAACAATGAGCAGTTCTTC. This codes for CSVAGVAGVNNEQFF.

The chain couples TRBV2 to TRBJ2-3; unclear D gene. The CDR3 loop spans 11 amino acids. Deletions cut 11 bases from V and 6 bases from J, with 12 bases between. Germline V gene sequence: CDR1 SNHLY, CDR2 FYNNEI. The CDR3 sequence is CASYTRDTQYF. The CDR3 DNA reads as TGTGCCTCATACACGCGCGATACGCAGTATTTT.

This clone was seen only once. This chain joins TRBV18 and TRBJ1-3; no clear D. The CDR3 is made up of 15 amino acids. Germline V lookup: CDR1 KGHSH, CDR2 LQKENI. Trimming cost V 1 base and J 8 bases, with 15 bases left between them. The CDR3 protein is CASSPQYSQRDTIYF. The CDR3 DNA reads as TGTGCCAGCTCACCACAATACAGCCAAAGGGACACCATATATTTT.

This chain connects TRBV6-1 to TRBJ2-3, with D hard to call. The CDR3 extends over 15 amino acids. Germline values: CDR1 MNHNS, CDR2 SASEGT. Trimming pared 7 bases from V and 0 bases from J, leaving 14 bases between. The CDR3 loop is CASIRDFSSTDTQYF. CDR3 sequence (DNA): TGTGCCAGCATCCGAGACTTCTCTAGCACAGATACGCAGTATTTT.

This chain joins TRBV18 and TRBJ1-1, with unresolved D. Germline assignment: CDR1 KGHSH and CDR2 LQKENI. Trimming pared 1 base from V and 2 bases from J, leaving 5 bases between. The CDR3 has 13 residues. CDR3 protein: CASSPQSNTEAFF. For the CDR3, the DNA is TGTGCCAGCTCACCACAGTCAAACACTGAAGCTTTCTTT.

CDR3 sequence (DNA): TGTGCCTGGAGTTCCCCAAGCGGGTCCTTAACCTACGAGCAGTACTTC. Protein: CAWSSPSGSLTYEQYF. The rearrangement joins TRBV30 to TRBJ2-7; TRBD2 is a possible D gene (6 bases). The CDR3 sequence is 16 residues long. CDR1 GTSNPN and CDR2 SVGIG come from the germline V gene (reference sequence). Trimming cost V 2 bases and J 2 bases, with 19 bases left between them.

This chain connects TRBV6-1 to TRBJ2-7; 9 bases map to TRBD1. Germline V gene data show CDR1 as MNHNS and CDR2 as SASEGT. The CDR3 runs 17 residues. The V and J ends lost 4 bases and 0 bases, in that order; junction bases with no gene match: 10. CDR3 sequence reads: CASSAANRGPSSYEQYF. DNA of the CDR3: TGTGCCAGCAGTGCCGCGAACAGGGGGCCAAGCTCCTACGAGCAGTACTTC.

With regard to this clone: A read error may account for a junction end that differs from germline. V usage is TRBV28 and J usage is TRBJ1-5; weak D call: TRBD1 (5 bases). Germline V CDR1 and CDR2: MDHEN, SYDVKM. The CDR3 sequence is 15 residues long. CDR3 in DNA: TGTGCCAGCAGCCCCGGATCAAGGGGCAATCAGCCCCTGCATTTT. As protein: CASSPGSRGNQPLHF.

CDR3 in amino acids: CASSQTGPLYEQYF. CDR3 nucleotides: TGCGCCAGCAGCCAGACAGGGCCCCTCTACGAGCAGTACTTC. The chain joins TRBV5-1 to TRBJ2-7; 7 positions match TRBD1. The CDR3 has 14 residues. CDR1 is SGHRS, CDR2 YFSETQ, per germline. With V trimmed by 4 bases and J by 3 bases, 7 bases remained unmatched.